This entry lists 17 T cell receptor beta chains sequenced from one sample in a study of blood T cell repertoires in COVID-19. TCRdb's table, derived via immunoSEQ multiplex PCR, lists solely in-frame clones and lacks some. The sample includes around 220,000 clones, roughly 84% of them seen just once. Sequencing was performed on peripheral blood. Receptor source: a woman between 35 and 50 years old with active or convalescent COVID-19.

This clone came up once. The chain joins TRBV6-4 to TRBJ2-2, with 10 nucleotides matching TRBD2. The germline V gene has CDR1 MRHNA and CDR2 SNTAGT. CDR3 length equals 16 residues. Losses at the gene ends were 6 bases for V and 0 bases for J; bases not matched to a gene: 4. The CDR3 here is CASSLAGDTNTGELFF. In DNA, the CDR3 is TGTGCCAGCAGCCTAGCGGGGGACACGAACACCGGGGAGCTGTTTTTT.

J is TRBJ1-1 and V is TRBV7-3; D may be TRBD1 (5 bases). Germline V gives CDR1 SGHTA, CDR2 FQGTGA. This CDR3 spans 14 amino acids. The V end lost 2 bases, the J end lost 5 bases, and 12 bases lay between the germline ends. CDR3: CASSLLPGMTEAFF. Written as DNA, the CDR3 is TGTGCCAGCAGCTTACTGCCAGGGATGACTGAAGCTTTCTTT.

The rearrangement links TRBV5-1 to TRBJ1-6, with D possibly TRBD1 on 5 matching bases. CDR1 is SGHRS and CDR2 is YFSETQ in the germline V gene. CDR3 size: 13 residues. Trimming removed 5 bases at V and 8 bases at J, with 11 bases between. This CDR3 is CASSYDRDSPLHF. CDR3 nucleotide sequence: TGCGCCAGCAGTTATGACAGAGATTCACCCCTCCACTTT.

This clone came up a few times. This chain links TRBV19 with TRBJ1-6; no clear D. The CDR3 extends over 15 amino acids. Per germline, CDR1 LNHDA and CDR2 SQIVND (reference sequence). Trimming removed 8 bases from V and 0 bases from J, with 11 bases in between. CDR3 in amino acids: CASLDRSSYNSPLHF. CDR3 DNA sequence: TGTGCCAGTCTCGACCGGAGCTCCTATAATTCACCCCTCCACTTT.

The chain uses TRBV28 and TRBJ2-1; D unresolved. V gave up 6 bases and J gave up 6 bases, with 9 bases separating them. Germline loops: CDR1 MDHEN, CDR2 SYDVKM. The CDR3 runs to 12 residues. The CDR3 DNA reads as TGTGCCAGCAGAGAAACGGGCAATGAGCAGTTCTTC. Residues: CASRETGNEQFF.

The CDR3 is CASSSRMGDEKLFF. In nucleotides, the CDR3 is TGTGCCAGCAGCTCTCGGATGGGCGATGAAAAACTGTTTTTT. J is TRBJ1-4 and V is TRBV7-3; no clear D gene. Germline V CDR1 and CDR2: SGHTA, FQGTGA. The CDR3 has 14 amino acids. With 4 bases removed from V and 6 bases from J, the gap between germline ends came to 12 bases.

This clone was observed a single time. This chain connects TRBV5-1 to TRBJ2-5; 8 bases map to TRBD2. This CDR3 has 16 amino acids. Trimming at V came to 0 bases and at J to 0 bases, leaving 4 bases not matched to a gene. Per the germline V gene, CDR1 is SGHRS and CDR2 is YFSETQ. The CDR3 sequence is CASSLAGGAYQETQYF. As DNA, the CDR3 is TGCGCCAGCAGCTTGGCCGGGGGGGCGTACCAAGAGACCCAGTACTTC.

For this clone: At the DNA level, this CDR3 is encoded by other sequences in the same sample as well. This chain links TRBV18 with TRBJ2-5, with a possible D match to TRBD2 (5 bases). Germline CDR1 KGHSH, CDR2 LQKENI. The CDR3 has 13 residues. V lost 4 bases, J lost 2 bases, and 8 bases lay in between. The CDR3 DNA follows: TGTGCCAGCTCACGCGGGCAGCAAGAGACCCAGTACTTC. Translation: CASSRGQQETQYF.

This sequence joins TRBV6-1 and TRBJ2-1; 8 bases line up with TRBD1. CDR1 is MNHNS, CDR2 SASEGT, per germline. Trimming at V came to 1 base and at J to 4 bases, leaving 0 bases not matched to a gene. The CDR3 covers 14 residues. The CDR3, as DNA: TGTGCCAGCAGTGAAGGACAGGGGTACAATGAGCAGTTCTTC. Protein product: CASSEGQGYNEQFF.

The chain is built from TRBV5-4 and TRBJ2-5; perhaps TRBD1 as D (6 bases). Germline CDR1 is SGHNT and CDR2 is YYREEE (reference sequence). CDR3 length: 13 amino acids. The germline V and J ends were trimmed by 3 bases and 5 bases, with 11 bases remaining between them. CDR3 bases: TGTGCCAGCAGCTCCGGGACATGGGAGACCCAGTACTTC. This translates into CASSSGTWETQYF.

V gene TRBV24-1 combines with J gene TRBJ2-3; 7 nucleotides align to TRBD2. This CDR3 comprises 15 residues. The germline V gene has CDR1 KGHDR and CDR2 SFDVKD. With V trimmed by 6 bases and J by 5 bases, 10 bases remained unmatched. CDR3 DNA: TGTGCCACCAGTAACGTTGCTGGACTAGAAGATACGCAGTATTTT. It translates to CATSNVAGLEDTQYF.

The V and J genes are TRBV3-1 (or the pseudogene TRBV3-2) and TRBJ2-5, with a tentative D call TRBD2 (6 bases). Between the trimmed V and J ends, which lost 1 base and 3 bases, there was a span of 9 bases. Germline lookup yields CDR1 LGHDT and CDR2 YNNKEL (reference sequence). The CDR3 spans 14 residues. CDR3 DNA sequence: TGTGCCAGCAGCCAAGCGGGAGTGGAAGAGACCCAGTACTTC. Protein product: CASSQAGVEETQYF.

The chain links TRBV28 to TRBJ2-4, with TRBD1 as a possible D gene (5 bases). The CDR3 totals 18 residues. From germline, CDR1 is MDHEN and CDR2 SYDVKM. V lost 4 bases and J 0 bases, leaving 19 bases between the germline ends. CDR3 amino acids: CASSSPDRMKLAKNIQYF. The CDR3 DNA reads TGTGCCAGCAGTTCCCCCGACAGAATGAAGCTAGCCAAAAACATTCAGTACTTC.

This clone came up once. The chain is built from TRBV19 and TRBJ1-4; D possibly corresponds to TRBD1 (6 bases). CDR1 is LNHDA, CDR2 SQIVND, per germline (reference sequence). Trimming stripped 5 bases from V and 3 bases from J, with 13 bases between. There are 15 residues in the CDR3. The CDR3 reads CASSPQGKANEKLFF. In DNA, the CDR3 is TGTGCCAGTAGTCCCCAGGGGAAGGCTAATGAAAAACTGTTTTTT.

This rearrangement joins TRBV27 to TRBJ1-1, with 10 nucleotides matching TRBD1. Germline CDR1 and CDR2: MNHEY and SMNVEV (reference sequence). CDR3 length equals 15 residues. V trimming: 3 bases; J trimming: 3 bases; junction bases outside the gene matches: 4. CDR3 residues: CASSLSDRGDTEAFF. The CDR3 DNA reads as TGTGCCAGCAGTTTGTCGGACAGGGGGGACACTGAAGCTTTCTTT.

The rearrangement links TRBV3-1 (or the pseudogene TRBV3-2) to TRBJ1-4; 7 positions agree with TRBD1. This CDR3 is 15 amino acids long. V lost 4 bases to trimming and J lost 0 bases; unmatched junction nucleotides: 2. Germline V gene sequence: CDR1 LGHDT, CDR2 YNNKEL (reference sequence). The chain's CDR3 is CASSRQGPTNEKLFF. The CDR3 DNA follows: TGTGCCAGCAGCCGACAGGGCCCAACTAATGAAAAACTGTTTTTT.

The chain couples TRBV29-1 to TRBJ1-2; 10 bases are a match to TRBD1. The V segment lost 3 bases and the J segment 7 bases; nucleotides outside the gene matches: 11. This CDR3 is 15 amino acids long. Germline V gene data show CDR1 as SQVTM and CDR2 as ANQGSEA. This CDR3 is CSVDRSRQGAGGYTF. CDR3 DNA: TGCAGCGTTGATCGTTCGAGACAGGGGGCCGGTGGCTACACCTTC.